The rows below give T cell receptor beta chains drawn from one sample of a study of shared clonotypes between healthy human individuals. The data were produced by immunoSEQ multiplex PCR, yet TCRdb's version contains in-frame clones alone and is incomplete. The sample lists 2 million to 3 million clones; about 92% were seen once. The source material was naive CD4+ T cells sorted from blood. The receptors shown here come from a man between 18 and 29 years old in good health. CDR3s include the opening cysteine and the closing phenylalanine or tryptophan. D genes are given only for firm matches. The size field is filled for only some rows; it gives once, few, many or a size class.

size | D | J | V | CDR3 | DNA
NA | TRBD1 | TRBJ2-7 | TRBV7-9 | CASSGPGTGGREQYF | TGTGCCAGCAGCGGCCCCGGGACAGGGGGTCGCGAGCAGTACTTC
NA | NA | TRBJ2-7 | TRBV19 | CASTAEDEQYF | TGTGCCAGTACTGCCGAGGACGAGCAGTACTTC
NA | NA | TRBJ2-7 | TRBV5-4 | CASSYPGFGPYEQYF | TGTGCCAGCAGCTATCCCGGGTTTGGGCCCTACGAGCAGTACTTC
once | TRBD1 | TRBJ2-7 | TRBV18 | CASSPLQTGQGYEQYF | TGTGCCAGCTCACCTCTCCAAACCGGACAGGGCTACGAGCAGTACTTC
NA | TRBD2 | TRBJ2-1 | TRBV6-4 | CASSDLAGGLRKQFF | TGTGCCAGCAGTGACTTAGCGGGAGGACTACGAAAGCAGTTCTTC
NA | TRBD1 | TRBJ2-5 | TRBV5-1 | CASSLTGERETQYF | TGCGCCAGCAGCTTGACAGGGGAACGAGAGACCCAGTACTTC
NA | NA | TRBJ1-1 | TRBV27 | CASSLSLGKNTEAFF | TGTGCCAGCAGTTTATCTCTGGGGAAGAACACTGAAGCTTTCTTT
NA | NA | TRBJ2-3 | TRBV5-8 | CASGRSTDTQYF | TGTGCCAGCGGAAGGAGCACAGATACGCAGTATTTT
NA | NA | TRBJ2-2 | TRBV5-6 | CASTVLAAGELFF | TGTGCCAGCACCGTCCTGGCTGCAGGGGAGCTGTTTTTT
NA | TRBD1 | TRBJ2-3 | TRBV9 | CASSVEGTGADTQYF | TGTGCCAGCAGCGTAGAAGGGACAGGGGCAGATACGCAGTATTTT
NA | NA | TRBJ2-5 | TRBV10-3 | CAISEPGSEQYF | TGTGCCATCAGTGAGCCGGGCTCGGAGCAGTACTTC
NA | NA | TRBJ2-3 | TRBV18 | CASSDYAGSGTDTQYF | TGTGCCAGCTCAGACTACGCTGGATCCGGCACAGATACGCAGTATTTT
NA | NA | TRBJ2-2 | TRBV9 | CASRTNTGELFF | TGTGCCAGCAGGACGAACACCGGGGAGCTGTTTTTT
NA | TRBD1 | TRBJ1-5 | TRBV9 | CASAPGGEFNQPQHF | TGTGCCAGCGCGCCAGGGGGCGAATTTAATCAGCCCCAGCATTTT
NA | TRBD1 | TRBJ2-1 | TRBV9 | CASSPMGTGYEQFF | TGTGCCAGCAGCCCAATGGGGACAGGGTATGAGCAGTTCTTC
NA | TRBD2 | TRBJ2-5 | TRBV2 | CASSEAVAGGGETQYF | TGTGCCAGCAGTGAAGCGGTAGCGGGAGGGGGGGAGACCCAGTACTTC
NA | TRBD1 | TRBJ1-5 | TRBV6-1 | CASSDAPGQGIRQPQHF | TGTGCCAGCAGTGATGCCCCGGGACAGGGAATAAGGCAGCCCCAGCATTTT
NA | NA | TRBJ1-1 | TRBV5-1 | CASSLANRGTEAFF | TGCGCCAGCAGCTTGGCCAATAGAGGGACTGAAGCTTTCTTT
NA | NA | TRBJ2-2 | TRBV7-2 | CASSETGQNTGELFF | TGTGCCAGCAGCGAGACAGGCCAGAACACCGGGGAGCTGTTTTTT
NA | TRBD1 | TRBJ2-5 | TRBV27 | CASSLFGTGGSETQYF | TGTGCCAGCAGTTTATTTGGGACAGGGGGCTCGGAGACCCAGTACTTC
few | NA | TRBJ2-7 | TRBV18 | CASSDRMDNHEQYF | TGTGCCAGCTCAGATCGTATGGACAATCACGAGCAGTACTTC
NA | TRBD2 | TRBJ2-7 | TRBV6-5 | CASSPGLAGREQYF | TGTGCCAGCAGTCCCGGACTAGCGGGGCGCGAGCAGTACTTC
NA | NA | TRBJ2-6 | TRBV6-6 | CASSSGSNVLTF | TGTGCCAGCAGTTCAGGTTCCAACGTCCTGACTTTC
NA | TRBD1 | TRBJ1-2 | TRBV29-1 | CSTAGTEYGYTF | TGCAGCACCGCCGGGACAGAATATGGCTACACCTTC
NA | NA | TRBJ2-3 | TRBV19 | CAGSRTYTDTQYF | TGTGCCGGGAGCCGGACCTACACAGATACGCAGTATTTT
NA | TRBD2 | TRBJ2-2 | TRBV27 | CASTQRGRNTGELFF | TGTGCCAGCACCCAGCGGGGCCGGAACACCGGGGAGCTGTTTTTT
NA | NA | TRBJ2-5 | TRBV7-2 | CASSLEGREKTQYF | TGTGCCAGCAGCTTAGAGGGAAGAGAAAAGACCCAGTACTTC
NA | NA | TRBJ2-2 | TRBV11-3 | CASSPLGLGAGELFF | TGTGCCAGCAGCCCATTGGGTCTTGGGGCCGGGGAGCTGTTTTTT
NA | NA | TRBJ1-4 | TRBV28 | CASSLINGKTVF | TGTGCCAGCAGTTTAATTAACGGGAAGACTGTTTTT
once | TRBD2 | TRBJ2-5 | TRBV6-5 | CASSYSSGGAPYF | TGTGCCAGCAGTTACTCTAGCGGGGGGGCCCCGTACTTC
NA | NA | TRBJ1-1 | TRBV5-1 | CASSLSPMNTEAFF | TGCGCCAGCAGCTTATCTCCCATGAACACTGAAGCTTTCTTT
NA | TRBD2 | TRBJ2-1 | TRBV5-1 | CASSQLGLASYNEQFF | TGCGCCAGCAGCCAATTGGGACTAGCCTCCTACAATGAGCAGTTCTTC
NA | NA | TRBJ1-1 | TRBV5-1 | CASSLLEPTNTEAFF | TGCGCCAGCAGCTTGTTAGAACCAACGAACACTGAAGCTTTCTTT
NA | NA | TRBJ1-2 | TRBV6-1 | CASSEAGTPYGYTF | TGTGCCAGCAGTGAAGCCGGGACACCCTATGGCTACACCTTC
NA | TRBD2 | TRBJ2-1 | TRBV5-1 | CASSLGLAGGLTHQFF | TGCGCCAGCAGCTTAGGACTAGCGGGAGGGCTAACTCACCAGTTCTTC
once | TRBD2 | TRBJ2-7 | TRBV2 | CASSEERGNSYEQYF | TGTGCCAGCAGTGAGGAGCGGGGAAACTCCTACGAGCAGTACTTC
NA | TRBD2 | TRBJ2-3 | TRBV2 | CASSELAGVSTDTQYF | TGTGCCAGCAGTGAATTGGCGGGGGTTAGCACAGATACGCAGTATTTT
NA | NA | TRBJ2-7 | TRBV9 | CASSVGSSYEQYF | TGTGCCAGCAGCGTCGGGAGCTCCTACGAGCAGTACTTC
NA | TRBD2 | TRBJ2-3 | TRBV28 | CASSLGGVGGTDTQYF | TGTGCCAGCAGTTTAGGGGGGGTGGGCGGCACAGATACGCAGTATTTT
NA | NA | TRBJ2-5 | TRBV27 | CASRFGQQETQYF | TGTGCCAGCCGTTTCGGACAGCAAGAGACCCAGTACTTC
NA | NA | TRBJ2-7 | TRBV7-2 | CASSSRDVSYEQYF | TGTGCCAGCAGCTCCCGGGACGTCAGCTACGAGCAGTACTTC
NA | TRBD1 | TRBJ2-1 | TRBV11-2 | CASSQSFGQGSYNEQFF | TGTGCCAGCAGCCAGAGTTTTGGACAGGGGTCGTACAATGAGCAGTTCTTC
NA | TRBD1 | TRBJ1-2 | TRBV11-2 | CASSLGQVVGYTF | TGTGCCAGCAGCCTGGGACAGGTGGTTGGCTACACCTTC
NA | TRBD2 | TRBJ2-1 | TRBV7-2 | CASSGTSGSMQQFF | TGTGCCAGCAGCGGGACTAGCGGGAGTATGCAGCAGTTCTTC
NA | NA | TRBJ1-3 | TRBV7-9 | CASSRAGPTIYF | TGTGCCAGCAGCCGAGCTGGGCCCACCATATATTTT
NA | NA | TRBJ2-2 | TRBV10-3 | CATLAGASSNTGELFF | TGTGCCACCCTAGCCGGGGCCAGCTCGAACACCGGGGAGCTGTTTTTT
once | TRBD1 | TRBJ1-5 | TRBV7-2 | CASSSIGQGANQPQHF | TGTGCCAGCAGCTCCATTGGACAGGGGGCGAATCAGCCCCAGCATTTT